This T cell receptor beta chain comes out of a study of shared clonotypes between healthy human individuals. The authors split each subset's genomic DNA evenly across several immunoSEQ plates. Repertoires were generated with immunoSEQ multiplex PCR, while TCRdb's copy carries only in-frame clones and drops some. The profile shows roughly 1,000,000 clones, more than 75% of them singletons. V was pared by 6 bases and J by 4 bases, with 16 bases of the junction left unmatched. The V gene's germline CDR1 is SGHTA and CDR2 FQGNSA. The CDR3 runs to 18 residues. The specimen sequenced was memory CD4+ T cells from PBMCs. As to subset: CD45RA-negative fraction. This sequence was found in a man aged 18 to 35 in good health. Some clones in this sample may be carry-over from other donors' samples. The chain carries TRBV7-2 and TRBJ2-1; 9 bases match TRBD2. DNA for the CDR3: TGTGCCAGCAGTACAGTTCCGGGGGCTAGCGGGACGTACAATGAGCAGTTCTTC. This encodes CASSTVPGASGTYNEQFF.